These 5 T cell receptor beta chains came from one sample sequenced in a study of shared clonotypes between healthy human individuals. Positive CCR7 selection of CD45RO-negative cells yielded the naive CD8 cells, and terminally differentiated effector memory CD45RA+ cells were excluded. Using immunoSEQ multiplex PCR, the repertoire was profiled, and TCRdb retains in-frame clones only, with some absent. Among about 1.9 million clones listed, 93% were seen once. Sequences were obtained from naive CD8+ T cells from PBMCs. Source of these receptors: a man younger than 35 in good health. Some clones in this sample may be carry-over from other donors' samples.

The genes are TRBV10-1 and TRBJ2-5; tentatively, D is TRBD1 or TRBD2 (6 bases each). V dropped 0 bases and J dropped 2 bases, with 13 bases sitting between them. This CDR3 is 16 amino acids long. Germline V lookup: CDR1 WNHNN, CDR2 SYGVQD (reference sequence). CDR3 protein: CASSESRGVLQETQYF. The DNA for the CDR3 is TGCGCCAGCAGTGAGTCGAGGGGGGTCTTACAAGAGACCCAGTACTTC.

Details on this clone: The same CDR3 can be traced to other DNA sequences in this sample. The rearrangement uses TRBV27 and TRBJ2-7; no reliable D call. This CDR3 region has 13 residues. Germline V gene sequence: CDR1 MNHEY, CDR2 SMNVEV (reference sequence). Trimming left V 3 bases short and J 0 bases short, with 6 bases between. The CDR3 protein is CASSLGFSYEQYF. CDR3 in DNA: TGTGCCAGCAGTTTGGGCTTCTCCTACGAGCAGTACTTC.

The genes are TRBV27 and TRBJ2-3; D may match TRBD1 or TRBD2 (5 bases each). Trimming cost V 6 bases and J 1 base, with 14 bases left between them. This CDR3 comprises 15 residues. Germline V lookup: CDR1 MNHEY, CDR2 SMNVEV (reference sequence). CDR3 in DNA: TGTGCCAGCAGCTGGGGGATTAGAGGCACAGATACGCAGTATTTT. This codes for CASSWGIRGTDTQYF.

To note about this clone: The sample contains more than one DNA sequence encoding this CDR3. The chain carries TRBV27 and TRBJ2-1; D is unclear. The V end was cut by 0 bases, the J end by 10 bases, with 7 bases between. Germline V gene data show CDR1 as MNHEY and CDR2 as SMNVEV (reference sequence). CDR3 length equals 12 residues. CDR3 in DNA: TGTGCCAGCAGTTTATCAGGGTTGGAGCAGTTCTTC. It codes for CASSLSGLEQFF.

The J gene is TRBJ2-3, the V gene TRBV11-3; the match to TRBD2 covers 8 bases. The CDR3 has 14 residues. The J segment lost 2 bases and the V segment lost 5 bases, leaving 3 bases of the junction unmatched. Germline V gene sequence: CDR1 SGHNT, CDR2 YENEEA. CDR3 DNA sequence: TGTGCCAGCAGCAACGGACTAGCCACAGATACGCAGTATTTT. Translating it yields CASSNGLATDTQYF.